What follows are 5 T cell receptor beta chains derived from one specimen sequenced in a study of blood T cell repertoires in COVID-19. Libraries were prepared by immunoSEQ multiplex PCR; TCRdb keeps only in-frame clonotypes and omits some of them. This sample has roughly 140,000 clones, with approximately 91% found just once. The specimen sequenced was peripheral blood. The receptor source for this set is a man aged 50 or older with active or convalescent COVID-19.

The gene calls are TRBV18 and TRBJ1-1, with 8 bases identical to TRBD1. J gave up 1 base and V 0 bases, and 4 bases lay outside the gene matches. The CDR3 is 16 residues long. The V gene's germline CDR1 is KGHSH and CDR2 LQKENI. The CDR3 DNA sequence: TGTGCCAGCTCACCACCACTGCAGGGGGCGAACACTGAAGCTTTCTTT. Translation: CASSPPLQGANTEAFF.

The CDR3 loop is CASSLANLNYGYTF. In DNA, the CDR3 is TGTGCCAGCAGCTTAGCGAACTTAAACTATGGCTACACCTTC. The rearrangement uses TRBV7-9 and TRBJ1-2; D gene ambiguous. V dropped 0 bases and J dropped 2 bases, with 7 bases sitting between them. The CDR3 runs to 14 residues. Germline CDR1 reads SEHNR; CDR2 reads FQNEAQ (reference sequence).

This chain uses TRBV5-1 with TRBJ2-1; a possible D gene is TRBD1 (5 bases). The CDR3 extends over 14 amino acids. The ends were cut back, 4 bases at V and 3 bases at J, with 11 bases in the middle. Germline V lookup: CDR1 SGHRS, CDR2 YFSETQ. In DNA, the CDR3 is TGCGCCAGCAGCCCCCGGACACTCTACAATGAGCAGTTCTTC. Translation gives CASSPRTLYNEQFF.

The chain has TRBV6-5 and TRBJ1-5; D unclear. In germline, CDR1 is MNHEY, CDR2 SVGAGI. The CDR3 totals 14 residues. Trimming shortened V by 7 bases and J by 3 bases, and 13 bases separated the two germline ends. CDR3 bases: TGTGCCAGCAACGTCGGCGGGTACAATCAGCCCCAGCATTTT. It specifies CASNVGGYNQPQHF.

This chain links TRBV7-3 with TRBJ2-2, with 10 bases matching TRBD2. Per germline, CDR1 SGHTA and CDR2 FQGTGA. The CDR3 runs 16 residues. V dropped 5 bases and J dropped 7; count of bases not matched to a gene: 10. CDR3 nucleotide sequence: TGTGCCAGCAGCAAGGGGACTAGCGTTAATGGCGGGGAGCTGTTTTTT. Its protein is CASSKGTSVNGGELFF.